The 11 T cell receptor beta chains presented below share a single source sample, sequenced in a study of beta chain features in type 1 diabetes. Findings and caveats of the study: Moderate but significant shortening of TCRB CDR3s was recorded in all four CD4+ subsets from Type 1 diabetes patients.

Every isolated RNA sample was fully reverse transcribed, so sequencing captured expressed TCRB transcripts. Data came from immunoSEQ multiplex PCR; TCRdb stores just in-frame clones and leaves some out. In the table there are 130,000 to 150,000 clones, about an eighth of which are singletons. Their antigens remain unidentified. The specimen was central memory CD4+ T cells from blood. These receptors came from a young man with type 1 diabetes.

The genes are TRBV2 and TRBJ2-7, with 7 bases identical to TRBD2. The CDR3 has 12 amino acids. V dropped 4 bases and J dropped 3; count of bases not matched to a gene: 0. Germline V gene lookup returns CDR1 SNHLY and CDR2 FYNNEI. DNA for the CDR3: TGTGCCAGCAGTGGGACTAGCTACGAGCAGTACTTC. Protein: CASSGTSYEQYF.

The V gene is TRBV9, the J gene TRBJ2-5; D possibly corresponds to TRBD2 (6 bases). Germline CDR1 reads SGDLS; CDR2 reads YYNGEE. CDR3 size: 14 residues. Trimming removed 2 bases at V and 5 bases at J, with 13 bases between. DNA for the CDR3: TGTGCCAGCAGCGTCGGAGGGGTTACGGAGACCCAGTACTTC. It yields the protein CASSVGGVTETQYF.

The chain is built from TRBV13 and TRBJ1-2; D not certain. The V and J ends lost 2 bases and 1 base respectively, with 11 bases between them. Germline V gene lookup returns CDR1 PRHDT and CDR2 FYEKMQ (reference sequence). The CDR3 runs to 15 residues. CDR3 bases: TGTGCCAGCAGCTTATTACAGAGCCTTAACTATGGCTACACCTTC. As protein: CASSLLQSLNYGYTF.

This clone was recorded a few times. The CDR3 sequence is CASSLRGPPTDTQYF. CDR3 DNA sequence: TGTGCCAGCAGCTTACGTGGGCCACCCACAGATACGCAGTATTTT. This chain joins TRBV7-2 and TRBJ2-3; the D is unclear. V was pared by 2 bases and J by 2 bases, with 11 bases between. This CDR3 has 15 amino acids. From germline, CDR1 is SGHTA and CDR2 FQGNSA.

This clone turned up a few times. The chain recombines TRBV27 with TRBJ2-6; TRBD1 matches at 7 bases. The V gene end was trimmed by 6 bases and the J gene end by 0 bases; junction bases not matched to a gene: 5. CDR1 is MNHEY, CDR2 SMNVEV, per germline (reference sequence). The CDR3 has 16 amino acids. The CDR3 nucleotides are TGTGCCAGCAGGCCGACAGGGTTCTCTGGGGCCAACGTCCTGACTTTC. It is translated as CASRPTGFSGANVLTF.

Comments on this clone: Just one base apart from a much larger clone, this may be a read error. Here the CDR3 DNA reads TGTGCCACCAGCAGAGACCTTACCGGGACTAGCAGAAACAATGAGCAGTTCTTC. It encodes CATSRDLTGTSRNNEQFF. The chain joins TRBV15 to TRBJ2-1; 9 bases fit TRBD2. V was clipped by 0 bases and J by 5 bases; unmatched bases: 11. The CDR3 is made up of 18 amino acids. Germline CDR1 is LNHNV and CDR2 is YYDKDF (reference sequence).

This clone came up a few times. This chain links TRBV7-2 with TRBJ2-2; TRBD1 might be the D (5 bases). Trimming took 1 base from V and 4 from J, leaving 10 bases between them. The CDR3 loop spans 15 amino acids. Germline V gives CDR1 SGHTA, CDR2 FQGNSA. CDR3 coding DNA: TGTGCCAGCAGCTTAGTAGGGGCTATCACCGGGGAGCTGTTTTTT. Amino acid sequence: CASSLVGAITGELFF.

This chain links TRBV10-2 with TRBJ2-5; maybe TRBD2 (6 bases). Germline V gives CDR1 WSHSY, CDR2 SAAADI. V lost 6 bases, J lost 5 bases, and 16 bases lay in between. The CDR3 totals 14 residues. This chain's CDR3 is CASRRGGGAETQYF. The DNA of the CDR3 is TGCGCCAGCAGGAGGGGTGGCGGGGCGGAGACCCAGTACTTC.

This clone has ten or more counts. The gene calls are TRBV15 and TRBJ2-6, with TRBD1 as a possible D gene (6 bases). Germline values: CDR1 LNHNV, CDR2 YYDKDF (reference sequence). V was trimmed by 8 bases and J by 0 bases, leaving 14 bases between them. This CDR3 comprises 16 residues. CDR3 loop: CATAQGLTSGANVLTF. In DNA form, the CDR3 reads TGTGCCACCGCACAGGGCCTTACCTCTGGGGCCAACGTCCTGACTTTC.

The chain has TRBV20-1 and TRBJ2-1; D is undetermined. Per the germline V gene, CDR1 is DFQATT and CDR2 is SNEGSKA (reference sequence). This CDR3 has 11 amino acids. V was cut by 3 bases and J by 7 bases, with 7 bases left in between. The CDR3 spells CSARGWNEQFF. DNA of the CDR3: TGCAGTGCTAGGGGGTGGAATGAGCAGTTCTTC.

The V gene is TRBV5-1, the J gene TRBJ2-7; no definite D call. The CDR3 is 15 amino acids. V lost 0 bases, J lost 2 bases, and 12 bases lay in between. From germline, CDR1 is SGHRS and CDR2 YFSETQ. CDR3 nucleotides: TGCGCCAGCAGCTTGGTAGCCGGGCTCACCTACGAGCAGTACTTC. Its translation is CASSLVAGLTYEQYF.